This record covers a single T cell receptor beta chain. Its target is unknown. This CDR3 comprises 17 residues. Trimming removed 0 bases from V and 4 bases from J; junction bases left unmatched: 6. Germline V gives CDR1 SGDLS, CDR2 YYNGEE. The isolated RNA, all of it, was reverse transcribed, so expressed TCRB transcripts were what got sequenced. Here immunoSEQ multiplex PCR was the method, and the copy in TCRdb shows in-frame clones only, minus some. The sample shows under 130,000 clones, 28% of them seen only once. The source of the sample is a study of beta chain features in type 1 diabetes. The study's findings and limits: Within each of all four CD4+ subsets, Type 1 diabetes patients had TCRB CDR3s that were moderately but significantly shorter.

The material sequenced was central memory CD4+ T cells from blood. The TCR was taken from a woman aged 18-29 years with type 1 diabetes. The chain is built from TRBV9 and TRBJ2-6, with 8 bases lining up with TRBD1. This chain's CDR3 is CASSVEARGLGANVLTF. CDR3 DNA sequence: TGTGCCAGCAGCGTAGAGGCCAGGGGGCTAGGGGCCAACGTCCTGACTTTC.